This passage covers 11 T cell receptor beta chains from one sample sequenced in a study of blood T cell repertoires in COVID-19. Measured with immunoSEQ multiplex PCR; TCRdb has only the in-frame clones, and not every one. The repertoire includes around 81,000 clones, roughly nine tenths of them detected once, and roughly 1.9% sits in the top ten. The sample taken for sequencing was peripheral blood. Source of these receptors: a woman aged 55-70 years with acute or convalescent COVID-19.

V and J are TRBV27 and TRBJ1-1; no reliable D call. Deletions cut 3 bases from V and 4 bases from J, with 12 bases between. CDR3 length: 14 residues. The germline CDR1 and CDR2 sequences are MNHEY and SMNVEV (reference sequence). The CDR3 DNA reads TGTGCCAGCAGTTTCTTAGGAGGTATCACTGAAGCTTTCTTT. The encoded protein is CASSFLGGITEAFF.

This sequence joins TRBV28 and TRBJ2-7; no reliable D call. The CDR3 runs 15 residues. With 7 bases removed from V and 3 bases from J, the gap between germline ends came to 19 bases. Germline assignment: CDR1 MDHEN and CDR2 SYDVKM. The DNA of the CDR3 is TGTGCCAGCACCTCCCCGTTCGGCACTAACTACGAGCAGTACTTC. The encoded protein is CASTSPFGTNYEQYF.

The V and J genes are TRBV7-2 and TRBJ2-1; D uncertain. CDR1 is SGHTA, CDR2 FQGNSA, per germline. CDR3 length: 15 residues. V shed 5 bases and J shed 0 bases, with 11 bases lying between them. CDR3 protein: CASSQSGSSYNEQFF. The CDR3 DNA is TGTGCCAGCAGCCAATCCGGTTCCTCCTACAATGAGCAGTTCTTC. The full variable domain, in which reference TRBV7-2 and TRBJ2-1 provide the parts outside the CDR3, is GAGVSQSPSNKVTEKGKDVELRCDPISGHTALYWYRQSLGQGLEFLIYFQGNSAPDKSGLPSDRFSAERTGGSVSTLTIQRTQQEDSAVYLCASSQSGSSYNEQFFGPGTRLTVL.

The chain uses TRBV7-6 and TRBJ2-2; weak D call: TRBD2 (6 bases). The germline V and J ends were trimmed by 8 bases and 1 base, with 11 bases remaining between them. The germline V gene encodes CDR1 SGHVS and CDR2 FNYEAQ. The CDR3 is 14 residues long. The CDR3 region is CASLGGLNTGELFF. CDR3 nucleotide sequence: TGTGCCAGCCTGGGGGGTTTGAACACCGGGGAGCTGTTTTTT.

This chain connects TRBV5-1 to TRBJ2-5, with 7 nucleotides matching TRBD1. V shed 2 bases and J 4 bases; nucleotides not matched to a gene: 5. From germline, CDR1 is SGHRS and CDR2 YFSETQ. The CDR3 covers 14 residues. CDR3 in amino acids: CASSLDRVGETQYF. In DNA, the CDR3 is TGCGCCAGCAGCTTAGACAGGGTCGGAGAGACCCAGTACTTC.

The V and J genes are TRBV5-1 and TRBJ2-1, with 14 bases lining up with TRBD2. The V gene's germline CDR1 is SGHRS and CDR2 YFSETQ. J was trimmed by 4 bases and V by 4 bases; bases with no gene match: 7. This CDR3 is built from 17 residues. The CDR3 sequence: CASSPGLAGAGYNEQFF. In DNA, the CDR3 is TGCGCCAGCAGCCCGGGACTAGCGGGAGCTGGGTACAATGAGCAGTTCTTC.

The V and J genes are TRBV10-3 and TRBJ1-2, with D perhaps TRBD1 (5 bases). The CDR3 is 15 amino acids. V was pared by 4 bases and J by 6 bases, with 18 bases between. Germline V CDR1 and CDR2: ENHRY, SYGVKD. Written as DNA, the CDR3 is TGTGCCATCAGTGTTCGGCAGGGAATTGAGAATGGCTACACCTTC. Translated: CAISVRQGIENGYTF.

The CDR3 nucleotides are TGTGCCAGCAGCTTTGAGCTGGCAGCGATGAACACTGAAGCTTTCTTT. Its translation is CASSFELAAMNTEAFF. The chain has TRBV7-6 and TRBJ1-1, with no clear D. There are 16 residues in the CDR3. V lost 3 bases, J lost 0 bases, and 14 bases lay in between. CDR1 is SGHVS and CDR2 is FNYEAQ in the germline V gene.

V gene TRBV18 combines with J gene TRBJ2-7; TRBD2 matches at 14 bases. With 7 bases clipped from V and 5 bases from J, the junction kept 7 bases outside the gene matches. Germline loops: CDR1 KGHSH, CDR2 LQKENI. The CDR3 has 15 residues. CDR3 bases: TGTGCCAGCTACGGGACTAGCGGGAGTGTCAACGAGCAGTACTTC. The encoded protein is CASYGTSGSVNEQYF.

This chain uses TRBV18 with TRBJ2-7; no clear D. The CDR3 extends over 12 amino acids. V was shortened by 2 bases and J by 4 bases, with 6 bases between the two germline ends. The germline CDR1 and CDR2 sequences are KGHSH and LQKENI. CDR3 sequence reads: CASSPDGYEQYF. The CDR3 nucleotides are TGTGCCAGCTCACCAGACGGGTACGAGCAGTACTTC.

The V and J genes are TRBV18 and TRBJ2-1; TRBD2 matches at 12 bases. V lost 4 bases and J lost 5; bases outside the gene matches: 3. Germline V gene lookup returns CDR1 KGHSH and CDR2 LQKENI. The CDR3 runs 15 residues. For the CDR3, the DNA is TGTGCCAGCTCACGGACTAGCGGGAACAACAATGAGCAGTTCTTC. Translation: CASSRTSGNNNEQFF.